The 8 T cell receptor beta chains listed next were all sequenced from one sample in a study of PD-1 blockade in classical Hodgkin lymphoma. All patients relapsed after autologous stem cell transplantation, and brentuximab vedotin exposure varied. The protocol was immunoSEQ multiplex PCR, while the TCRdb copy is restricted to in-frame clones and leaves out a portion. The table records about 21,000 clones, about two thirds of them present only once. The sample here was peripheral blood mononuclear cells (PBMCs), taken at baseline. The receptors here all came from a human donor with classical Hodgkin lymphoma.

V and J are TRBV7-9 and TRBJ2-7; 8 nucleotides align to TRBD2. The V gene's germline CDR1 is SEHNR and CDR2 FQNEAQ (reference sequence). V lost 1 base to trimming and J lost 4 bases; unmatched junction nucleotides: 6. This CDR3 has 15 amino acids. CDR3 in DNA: TGTGCCAGCAGCTTAGAGACAGCGGGGGAATACGAGCAGTACTTC. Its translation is CASSLETAGEYEQYF.

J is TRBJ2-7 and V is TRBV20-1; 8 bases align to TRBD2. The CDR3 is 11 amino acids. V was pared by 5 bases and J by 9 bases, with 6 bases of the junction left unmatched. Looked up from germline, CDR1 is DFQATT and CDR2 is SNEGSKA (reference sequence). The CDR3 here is CSAPRSGVQYF. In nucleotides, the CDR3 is TGCAGTGCTCCTCGTAGCGGGGTGCAGTACTTC.

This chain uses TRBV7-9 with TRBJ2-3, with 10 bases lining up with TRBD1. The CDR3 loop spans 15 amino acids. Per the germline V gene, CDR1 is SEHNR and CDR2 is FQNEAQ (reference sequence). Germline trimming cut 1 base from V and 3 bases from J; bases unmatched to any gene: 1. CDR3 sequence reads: CASSLVGQGTDTQYF. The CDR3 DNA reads TGTGCCAGCAGCTTAGTGGGACAGGGGACAGATACGCAGTATTTT.

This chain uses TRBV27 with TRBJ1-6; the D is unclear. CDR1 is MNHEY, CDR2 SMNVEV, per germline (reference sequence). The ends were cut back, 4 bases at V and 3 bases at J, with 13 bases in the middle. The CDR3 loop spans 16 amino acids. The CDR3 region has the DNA TGTGCCAGCAGTTCACTGGGGTTGGGCTATAATTCACCCCTCCACTTT. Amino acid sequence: CASSSLGLGYNSPLHF.

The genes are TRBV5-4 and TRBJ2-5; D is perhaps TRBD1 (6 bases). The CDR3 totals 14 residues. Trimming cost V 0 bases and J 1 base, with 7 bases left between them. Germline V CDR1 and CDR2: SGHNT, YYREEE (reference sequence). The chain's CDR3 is CASSLAGAQETQYF. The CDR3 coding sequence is TGTGCCAGCAGCTTGGCAGGGGCCCAAGAGACCCAGTACTTC.

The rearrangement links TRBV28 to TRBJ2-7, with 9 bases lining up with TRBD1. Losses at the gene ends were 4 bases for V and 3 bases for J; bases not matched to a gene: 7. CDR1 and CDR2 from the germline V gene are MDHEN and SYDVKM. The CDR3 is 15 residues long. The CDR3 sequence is CASSSDRGVLYEQYF. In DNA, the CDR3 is TGTGCCAGCAGTTCCGACAGGGGGGTCCTCTACGAGCAGTACTTC.

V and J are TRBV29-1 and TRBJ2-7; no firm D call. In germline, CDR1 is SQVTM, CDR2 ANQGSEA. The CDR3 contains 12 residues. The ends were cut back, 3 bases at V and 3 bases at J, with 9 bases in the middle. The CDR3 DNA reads TGCAGCGTTGAGTTAAACGACTACGAGCAGTACTTC. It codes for CSVELNDYEQYF.

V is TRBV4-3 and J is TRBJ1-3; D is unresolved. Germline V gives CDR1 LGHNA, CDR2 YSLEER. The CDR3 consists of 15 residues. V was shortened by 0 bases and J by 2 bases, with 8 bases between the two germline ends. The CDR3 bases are TGCGCCAGCAGCCAAGATATGACACCTGGAAACACCATATATTTT. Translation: CASSQDMTPGNTIYF.